This passage covers 4 T cell receptor beta chains from one sample sequenced in a study of blood T cell repertoires in COVID-19. Sequenced by immunoSEQ multiplex PCR; TCRdb stores in-frame clones only, minus some. This sample has 84,000 or so clones, with about 83% found just once. The sequenced sample consisted of peripheral blood. These receptors came from a man between 65 and 85 years old with COVID-19, enrolled during active disease.

This clone has a single count. V is TRBV5-1 and J is TRBJ2-7; weak D call: TRBD2 (6 bases). V was cut by 2 bases and J by 7 bases, with 16 bases left in between. Germline-derived CDR1 and CDR2 are SGHRS and YFSETQ. This CDR3 has 14 residues. The CDR3 sequence: CASSLGTVFSEQYF. In nucleotides, the CDR3 is TGCGCCAGCAGCTTAGGGACTGTCTTTTCTGAGCAGTACTTC.

Concerning this clone: Other DNA sequences in the sample encode the same CDR3. The chain joins TRBV9 to TRBJ2-1; D remains unclear. Germline V gene lookup returns CDR1 SGDLS and CDR2 YYNGEE. The V and J ends lost 0 bases and 8 bases respectively, with 9 bases between them. The CDR3 totals 13 residues. The CDR3 bases are TGTGCCAGCAGCGTAGCTCAAGAGGATGAGCAGTTCTTC. Its translation is CASSVAQEDEQFF.

This clone has ten or more counts. The junction departs from the called germline gene at one end, perhaps through a read error. The chain recombines TRBV7-7 with TRBJ2-5; D ambiguous. Germline lookup yields CDR1 SSHAT and CDR2 FNYEAQ (reference sequence). The CDR3 runs 14 residues. CDR3: CASSSSTTEETQYF. The DNA of the CDR3 is TGTGCTAGCAGCTCATCCACCACGGAGGAGACCCAGTACTTC.

The gene calls are TRBV5-1 and TRBJ1-2, with 7 bases identical to TRBD1. With V trimmed by 2 bases and J by 6 bases, 10 bases remained unmatched. This CDR3 contains 15 residues. CDR1 is SGHRS and CDR2 is YFSETQ in the germline V gene. The CDR3 DNA is TGCGCCAGCAGCTTACCCCGACAGGGCCTCCATGGCTACACCTTC. This codes for CASSLPRQGLHGYTF.